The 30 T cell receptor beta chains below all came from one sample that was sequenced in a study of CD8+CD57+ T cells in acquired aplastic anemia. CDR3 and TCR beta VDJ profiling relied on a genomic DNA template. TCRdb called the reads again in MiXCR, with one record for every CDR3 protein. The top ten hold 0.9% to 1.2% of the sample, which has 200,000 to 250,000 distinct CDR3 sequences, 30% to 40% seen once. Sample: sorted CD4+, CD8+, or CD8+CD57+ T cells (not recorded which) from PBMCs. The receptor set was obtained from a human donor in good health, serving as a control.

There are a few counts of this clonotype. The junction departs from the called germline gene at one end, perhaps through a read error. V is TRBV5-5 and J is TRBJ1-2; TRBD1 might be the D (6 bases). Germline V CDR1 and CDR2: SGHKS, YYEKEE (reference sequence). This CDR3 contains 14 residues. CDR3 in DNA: TGTGCCAACAGCTTCGCAGGGGATTCTTATGGCTACACCTTC. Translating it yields CANSFAGDSYGYTF. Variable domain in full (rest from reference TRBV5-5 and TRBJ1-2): DAGVTQSPTHLIKTRGQQVTLRCSPISGHKSVSWYQQVLGQGPQFIFQYYEKEERGRGNFPDRFSARQFPNYSSELNVNALLLGDSALYLCANSFAGDSYGYTFGSGTRLTVV.

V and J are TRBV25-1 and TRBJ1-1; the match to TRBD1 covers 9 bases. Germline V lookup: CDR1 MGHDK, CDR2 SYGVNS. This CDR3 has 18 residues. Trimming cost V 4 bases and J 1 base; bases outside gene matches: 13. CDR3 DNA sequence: TGTGCCAGCAGTGCTAGAGATCTACAGGGGGCTGGGAACACTGAAGCTTTCTTT. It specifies CASSARDLQGAGNTEAFF.

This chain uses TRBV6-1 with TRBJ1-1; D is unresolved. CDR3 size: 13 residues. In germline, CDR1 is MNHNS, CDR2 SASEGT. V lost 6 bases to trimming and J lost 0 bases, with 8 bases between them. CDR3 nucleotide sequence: TGTGCCAGCAGGCCAAGGATGAACACTGAAGCTTTCTTT. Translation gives CASRPRMNTEAFF.

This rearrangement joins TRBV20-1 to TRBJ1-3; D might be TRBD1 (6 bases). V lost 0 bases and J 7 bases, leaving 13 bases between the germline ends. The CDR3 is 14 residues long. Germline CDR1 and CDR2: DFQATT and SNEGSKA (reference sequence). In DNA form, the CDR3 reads TGCAGTGCTAGAGATCAGGGACACAGGAACACCATATATTTT. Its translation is CSARDQGHRNTIYF.

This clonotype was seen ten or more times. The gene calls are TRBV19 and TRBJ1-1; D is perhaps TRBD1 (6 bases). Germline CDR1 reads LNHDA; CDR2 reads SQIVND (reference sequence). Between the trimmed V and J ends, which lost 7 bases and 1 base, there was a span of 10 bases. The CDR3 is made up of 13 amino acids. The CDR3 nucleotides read TGTGCCAGTACCTCACAGGGGAACACTGAAGCTTTCTTT. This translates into CASTSQGNTEAFF.

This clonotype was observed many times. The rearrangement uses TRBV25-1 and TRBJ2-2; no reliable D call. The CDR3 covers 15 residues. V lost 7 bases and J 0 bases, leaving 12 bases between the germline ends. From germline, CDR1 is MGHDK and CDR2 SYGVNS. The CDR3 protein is CASKRGPTNTGELFF. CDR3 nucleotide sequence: TGTGCCAGCAAAAGAGGCCCAACGAACACCGGGGAGCTGTTTTTT. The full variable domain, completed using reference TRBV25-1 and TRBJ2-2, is EADIYQTPRYLVIGTGKKITLECSQTMGHDKMYWYQQDPGMELHLIHYSYGVNSTEKGDLSSESTVSRIRTEHFPLTLESARPSHTSQYLCASKRGPTNTGELFFGEGSRLTVL.

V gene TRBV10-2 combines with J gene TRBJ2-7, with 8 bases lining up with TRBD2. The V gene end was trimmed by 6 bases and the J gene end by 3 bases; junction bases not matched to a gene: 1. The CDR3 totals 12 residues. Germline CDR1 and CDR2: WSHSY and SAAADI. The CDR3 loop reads CASRLADYEQYF. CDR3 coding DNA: TGCGCCAGCAGACTAGCGGACTACGAGCAGTACTTC.

The CDR3, as DNA: TGTGCCAGCAGCTGGGGACAGGGGGTTTATGGCAACATTCAGTACTTC. It is translated as CASSWGQGVYGNIQYF. The genes are TRBV7-3 and TRBJ2-4, with TRBD1 matching 11 bases. Germline V gene lookup returns CDR1 SGHTA and CDR2 FQGTGA. The CDR3 is 16 amino acids. With 4 bases clipped from V and 7 bases from J, the junction kept 9 bases outside the gene matches. Drawing the rest from reference TRBV7-3 and TRBJ2-4, the complete variable domain is GAGVSQTPSNKVTEKGKYVELRCDPISGHTALYWYRQSLGQGPEFLIYFQGTGAADDSGLPNDRFFAVRPEGSVSTLKIQRTERGDSAVYLCASSWGQGVYGNIQYFGAGTRLSVL.

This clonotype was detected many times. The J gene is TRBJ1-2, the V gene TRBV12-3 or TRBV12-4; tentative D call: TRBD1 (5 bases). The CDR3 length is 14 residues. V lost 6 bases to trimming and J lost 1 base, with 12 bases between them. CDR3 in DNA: TGTGCCAGCAGACTACGACAGTATAACTATGGCTACACCTTC. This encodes CASRLRQYNYGYTF.

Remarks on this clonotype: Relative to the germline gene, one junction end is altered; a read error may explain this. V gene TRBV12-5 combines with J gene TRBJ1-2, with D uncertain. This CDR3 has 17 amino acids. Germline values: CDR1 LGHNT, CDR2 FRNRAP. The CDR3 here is CASGLVLDRSGSYGCTF. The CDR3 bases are TGTGCTAGTGGTTTGGTACTTGACCGGTCCGGTAGCTATGGCTGCACCTTC.

The CDR3 sequence: CASSLGGGIYNEQFF. The CDR3 nucleotides read TGCGCCAGCAGCTTAGGCGGTGGGATTTACAATGAGCAGTTCTTC. The chain links TRBV5-1 to TRBJ2-1; no clear D. V was cut by 2 bases and J by 4 bases, with 13 bases left in between. This CDR3 comprises 15 residues. The V gene's germline CDR1 is SGHRS and CDR2 YFSETQ. Full variable domain (missing parts from reference TRBV5-1 and TRBJ2-1): KAGVTQTPRYLIKTRGQQVTLSCSPISGHRSVSWYQQTPGQGLQFLFEYFSETQRNKGNFPGRFSGRQFSNSRSEMNVSTLELGDSALYLCASSLGGGIYNEQFFGPGTRLTVL.

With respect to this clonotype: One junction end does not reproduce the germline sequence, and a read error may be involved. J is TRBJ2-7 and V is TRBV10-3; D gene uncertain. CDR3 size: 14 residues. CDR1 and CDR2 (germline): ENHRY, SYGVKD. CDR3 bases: TGTGCCAGCAGTCCCCAGGTTGGGACCTACGAGCAGTACTTC. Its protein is CASSPQVGTYEQYF.

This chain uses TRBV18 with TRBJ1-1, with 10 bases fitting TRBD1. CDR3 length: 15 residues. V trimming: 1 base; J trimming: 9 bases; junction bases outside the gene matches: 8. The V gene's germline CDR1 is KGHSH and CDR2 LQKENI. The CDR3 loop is CASSPQGQGQTKAFF. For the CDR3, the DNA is TGTGCCAGCTCACCACAGGGACAGGGGCAAACTAAAGCTTTCTTT.

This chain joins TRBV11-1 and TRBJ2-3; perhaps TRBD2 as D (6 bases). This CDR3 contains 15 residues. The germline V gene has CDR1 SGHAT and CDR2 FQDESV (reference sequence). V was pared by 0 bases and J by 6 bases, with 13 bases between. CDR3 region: CASSLAAGTMDTQYF. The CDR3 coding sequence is TGTGCCAGCAGCTTAGCGGCGGGAACCATGGATACGCAGTATTTT.

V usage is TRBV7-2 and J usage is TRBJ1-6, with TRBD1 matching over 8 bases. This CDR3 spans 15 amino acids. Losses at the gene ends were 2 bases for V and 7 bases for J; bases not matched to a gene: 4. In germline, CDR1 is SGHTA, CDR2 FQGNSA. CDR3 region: CASSLSTGGNSPLHF. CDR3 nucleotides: TGTGCCAGCAGCTTAAGTACAGGGGGAAATTCACCCCTCCACTTT. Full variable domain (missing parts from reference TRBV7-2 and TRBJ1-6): GAGVSQSPSNKVTEKGKDVELRCDPISGHTALYWYRQSLGQGLEFLIYFQGNSAPDKSGLPSDRFSAERTGGSVSTLTIQRTQQEDSAVYLCASSLSTGGNSPLHFGNGTRLTVT.

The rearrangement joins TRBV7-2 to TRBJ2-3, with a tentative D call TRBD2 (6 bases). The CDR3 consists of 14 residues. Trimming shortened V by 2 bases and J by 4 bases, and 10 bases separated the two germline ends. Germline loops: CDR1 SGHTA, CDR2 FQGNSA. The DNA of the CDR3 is TGTGCCAGCAGCTTAAGGGCTAGCGCAGATACGCAGTATTTT. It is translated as CASSLRASADTQYF.

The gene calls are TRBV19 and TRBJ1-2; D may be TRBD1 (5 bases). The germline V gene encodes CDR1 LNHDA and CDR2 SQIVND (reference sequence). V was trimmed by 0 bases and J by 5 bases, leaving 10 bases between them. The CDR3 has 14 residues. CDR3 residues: CASSIDLGGYGYTF. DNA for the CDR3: TGTGCCAGTAGTATAGATCTGGGGGGATATGGCTACACCTTC.

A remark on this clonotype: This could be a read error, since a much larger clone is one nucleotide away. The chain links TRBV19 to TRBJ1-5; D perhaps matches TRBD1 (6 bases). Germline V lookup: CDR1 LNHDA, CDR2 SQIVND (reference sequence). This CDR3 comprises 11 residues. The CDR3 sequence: CAGSIGGARHF. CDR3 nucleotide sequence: TGTGCCGGTAGTATTGGGGGGGCGCGGCATTTT. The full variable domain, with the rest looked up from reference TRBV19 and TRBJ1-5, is DGGITQSPKYLFRKEGQNVTLSCEQNLNHDAMYWYRQDPGQGLRLIYYSQIVNDFQKGDIAEGYSVSREKKESFPLTVTSAQKNPTAFYLCAGSIGGARHFGDGTRLSIL.

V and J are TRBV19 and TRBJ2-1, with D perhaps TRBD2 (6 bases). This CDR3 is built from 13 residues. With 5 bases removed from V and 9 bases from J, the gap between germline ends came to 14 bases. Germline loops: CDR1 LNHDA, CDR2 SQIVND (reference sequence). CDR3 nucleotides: TGTGCCAGTAGTGTCGCTAGCGTAAGTGAGCAGTTCTTC. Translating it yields CASSVASVSEQFF.

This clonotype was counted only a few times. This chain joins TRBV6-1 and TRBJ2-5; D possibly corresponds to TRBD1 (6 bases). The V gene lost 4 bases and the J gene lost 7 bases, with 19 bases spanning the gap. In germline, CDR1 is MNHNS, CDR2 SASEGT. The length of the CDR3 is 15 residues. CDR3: CASSVLGAYPRTQYF. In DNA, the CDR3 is TGTGCCAGCAGTGTACTGGGGGCCTATCCACGGACCCAGTACTTC.

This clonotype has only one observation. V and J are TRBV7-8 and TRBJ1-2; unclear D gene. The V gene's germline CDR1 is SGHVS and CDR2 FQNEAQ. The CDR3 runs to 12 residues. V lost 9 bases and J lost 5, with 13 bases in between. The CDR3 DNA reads TGTGCCAGGACTGCGGTAGCTTATGGCTACACCTTC. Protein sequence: CARTAVAYGYTF.

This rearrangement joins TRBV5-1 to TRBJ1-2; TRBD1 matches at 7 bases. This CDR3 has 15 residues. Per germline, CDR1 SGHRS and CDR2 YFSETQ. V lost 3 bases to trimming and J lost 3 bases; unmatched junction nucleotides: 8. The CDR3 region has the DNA TGCGCCAGCAGCTCAACCGGAACAGGGGACTATGGCTACACCTTC. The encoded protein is CASSSTGTGDYGYTF.

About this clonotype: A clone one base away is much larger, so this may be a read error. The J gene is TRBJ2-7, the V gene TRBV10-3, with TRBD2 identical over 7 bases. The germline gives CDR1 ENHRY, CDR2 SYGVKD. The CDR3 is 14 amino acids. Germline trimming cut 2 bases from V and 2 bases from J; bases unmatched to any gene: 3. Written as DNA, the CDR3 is TGTGCCATCAGTGAGCTAGCGGACACCTACGAGCAGTACTTC. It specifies CAISELADTYEQYF.

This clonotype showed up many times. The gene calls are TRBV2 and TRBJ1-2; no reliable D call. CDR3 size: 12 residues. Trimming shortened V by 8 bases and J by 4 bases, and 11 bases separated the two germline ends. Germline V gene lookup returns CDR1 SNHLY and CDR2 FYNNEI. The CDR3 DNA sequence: TGTGCCAGCTCATCCCGGAGCTATGGCTACACCTTC. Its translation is CASSSRSYGYTF.

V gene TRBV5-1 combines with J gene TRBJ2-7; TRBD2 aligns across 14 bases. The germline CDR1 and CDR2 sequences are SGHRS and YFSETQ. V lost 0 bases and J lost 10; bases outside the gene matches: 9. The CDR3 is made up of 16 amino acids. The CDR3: CASSLDTGTSGRLQYF. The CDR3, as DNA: TGCGCCAGCAGCTTGGATACCGGGACTAGCGGGAGACTCCAGTACTTC.

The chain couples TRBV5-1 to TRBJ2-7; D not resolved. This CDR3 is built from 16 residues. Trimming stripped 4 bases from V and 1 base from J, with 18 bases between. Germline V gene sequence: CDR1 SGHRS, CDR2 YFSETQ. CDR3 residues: CASSRVPRIPSYEQYF. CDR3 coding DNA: TGCGCCAGCAGCCGGGTCCCGAGGATCCCATCCTACGAGCAGTACTTC.

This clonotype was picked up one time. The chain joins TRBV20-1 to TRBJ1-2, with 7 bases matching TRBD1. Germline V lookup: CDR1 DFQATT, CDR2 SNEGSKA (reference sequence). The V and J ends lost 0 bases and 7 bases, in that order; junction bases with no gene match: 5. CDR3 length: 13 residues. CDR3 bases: TGCAGTGCTAGAGAGACAGGGTTCCCTGGCTACACCTTC. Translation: CSARETGFPGYTF.

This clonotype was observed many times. The CDR3 DNA follows: TGTGCCAGCAGCTCTAACAGGGGTAACGAGCAGTACTTC. It codes for CASSSNRGNEQYF. The chain combines TRBV7-2 with TRBJ2-7; TRBD1 matches at 7 bases. V was pared by 4 bases and J by 5 bases, with 5 bases of the junction left unmatched. Germline CDR1 is SGHTA and CDR2 is FQGNSA. This CDR3 is built from 13 residues.

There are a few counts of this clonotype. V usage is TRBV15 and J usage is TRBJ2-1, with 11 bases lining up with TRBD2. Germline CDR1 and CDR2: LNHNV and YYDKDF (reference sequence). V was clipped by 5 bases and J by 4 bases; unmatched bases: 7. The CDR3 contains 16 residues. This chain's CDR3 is CATSGTLAGGYNEQFF. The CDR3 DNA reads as TGTGCCACCAGCGGAACGCTAGCGGGGGGATACAATGAGCAGTTCTTC.

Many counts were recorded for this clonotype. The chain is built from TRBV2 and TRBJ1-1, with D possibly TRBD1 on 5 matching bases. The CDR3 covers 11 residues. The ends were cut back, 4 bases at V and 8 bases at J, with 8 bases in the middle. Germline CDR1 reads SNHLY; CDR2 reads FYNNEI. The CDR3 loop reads CASSVWGEAFF. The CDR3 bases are TGTGCCAGCAGTGTCTGGGGGGAAGCTTTCTTT.